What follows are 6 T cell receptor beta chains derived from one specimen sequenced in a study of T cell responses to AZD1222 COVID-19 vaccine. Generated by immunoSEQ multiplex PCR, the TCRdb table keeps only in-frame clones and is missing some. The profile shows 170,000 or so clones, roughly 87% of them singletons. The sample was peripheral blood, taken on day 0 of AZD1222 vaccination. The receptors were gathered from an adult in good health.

The CDR3: CSGQFDRHTIYF. In DNA, the CDR3 is TGCAGCGGGCAGTTCGATAGACACACCATATATTTT. The V gene is TRBV29-1, the J gene TRBJ1-3; D ambiguous. Germline V lookup: CDR1 SQVTM, CDR2 ANQGSEA. The CDR3 has 12 amino acids. The V end lost 7 bases, the J end lost 8 bases, and 15 bases lay between the germline ends.

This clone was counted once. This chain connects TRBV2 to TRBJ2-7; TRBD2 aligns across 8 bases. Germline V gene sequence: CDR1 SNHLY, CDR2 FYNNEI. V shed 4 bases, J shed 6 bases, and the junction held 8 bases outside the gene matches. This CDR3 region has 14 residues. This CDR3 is CASSVTGGLGEQYF. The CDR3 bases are TGTGCCAGCAGTGTTACGGGAGGGCTGGGCGAGCAGTACTTC.

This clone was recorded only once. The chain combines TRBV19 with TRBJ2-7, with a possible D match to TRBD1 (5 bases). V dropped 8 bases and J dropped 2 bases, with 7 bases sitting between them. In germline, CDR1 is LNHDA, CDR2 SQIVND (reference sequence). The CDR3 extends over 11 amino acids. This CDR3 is CASSQAYEQYF. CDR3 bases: TGTGCCAGTTCACAGGCCTACGAGCAGTACTTC.

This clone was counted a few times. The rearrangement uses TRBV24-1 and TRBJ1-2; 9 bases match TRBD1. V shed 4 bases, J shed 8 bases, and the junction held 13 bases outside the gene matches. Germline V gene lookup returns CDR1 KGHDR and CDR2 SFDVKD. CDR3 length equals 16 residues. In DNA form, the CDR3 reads TGTGCCACCAGTGAGTCTACCGGGACAGGGTATCGGGGCTACACCTTC. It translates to CATSESTGTGYRGYTF.

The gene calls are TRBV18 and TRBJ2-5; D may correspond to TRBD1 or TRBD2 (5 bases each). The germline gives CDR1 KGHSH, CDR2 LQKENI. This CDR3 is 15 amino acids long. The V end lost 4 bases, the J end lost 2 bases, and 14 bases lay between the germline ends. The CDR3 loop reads CASSRGVPIQETQYF. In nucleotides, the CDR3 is TGTGCCAGCTCACGAGGGGTTCCGATTCAAGAGACCCAGTACTTC.

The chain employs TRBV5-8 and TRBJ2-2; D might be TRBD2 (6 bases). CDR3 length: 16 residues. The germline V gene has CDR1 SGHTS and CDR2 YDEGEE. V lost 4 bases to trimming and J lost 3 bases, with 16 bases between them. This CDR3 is CASSISGRTYTGELFF. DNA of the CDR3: TGTGCCAGCAGCATCAGTGGGAGGACGTACACCGGGGAGCTGTTTTTT.